The next 30 T cell receptor beta chains were all read from a single sample in a study of cytomegalovirus exposure and HLA in healthy donors. This PCR relied on a set of 60 Vbeta primers and 13 Jbeta primers. Generated by immunoSEQ multiplex PCR, the TCRdb table keeps only in-frame clones and is missing some. The sample consists of about 110,000 clones, 15% to 19% of them appearing once. Sequencing used PBMCs. These receptors were obtained from a woman in her late teens or twenties in good health and CMV-seronegative.

In DNA form, the CDR3 reads TGTGCCATCAGTGAGTCTGGCGGACAGGGGCACACTGAAGCTTTCTTT. Protein sequence: CAISESGGQGHTEAFF. This chain uses TRBV10-3 with TRBJ1-1; 9 bases align to TRBD1. Germline V CDR1 and CDR2: ENHRY, SYGVKD. J was trimmed by 3 bases and V by 0 bases; bases with no gene match: 5. This CDR3 has 16 residues.

This chain joins TRBV6-1 and TRBJ2-1, with 10 nucleotides matching TRBD2. In germline, CDR1 is MNHNS, CDR2 SASEGT. CDR3 length: 20 residues. Unmatched junction bases numbered 13, after V lost 2 bases and J lost 0 bases. The CDR3 DNA reads TGTGCCAGCAGTGAACTAGCGGGAGTCCAAGCGTTTATCTCCTACAATGAGCAGTTCTTC. Protein: CASSELAGVQAFISYNEQFF.

This sequence joins TRBV5-1 and TRBJ2-7, with TRBD1 matching 9 bases. This CDR3 is 14 amino acids long. Trimming removed 2 bases from V and 2 bases from J; junction bases left unmatched: 2. Germline loops: CDR1 SGHRS, CDR2 YFSETQ. The CDR3 DNA reads TGCGCCAGCAGCTTAGGACAGGGGCCCTACGAGCAGTACTTC. Encoded protein: CASSLGQGPYEQYF. Drawing the rest from reference TRBV5-1 and TRBJ2-7, the complete variable domain is KAGVTQTPRYLIKTRGQQVTLSCSPISGHRSVSWYQQTPGQGLQFLFEYFSETQRNKGNFPGRFSGRQFSNSRSEMNVSTLELGDSALYLCASSLGQGPYEQYFGPGTRLTVT.

This sequence joins TRBV2 and TRBJ2-1, with TRBD2 identical over 12 bases. The CDR3 is made up of 16 amino acids. J lost 4 bases, V lost 6 bases, and 7 bases had no gene match. Germline V CDR1 and CDR2: SNHLY, FYNNEI. CDR3 DNA sequence: TGTGCCAGCAGATCTAGCGGGAGGGCCCGGTACAATGAGCAGTTCTTC. It translates to CASRSSGRARYNEQFF. The full variable domain, with the rest looked up from reference TRBV2 and TRBJ2-1, is EPEVTQTPSHQVTQMGQEVILRCVPISNHLYFYWYRQILGQKVEFLVSFYNNEISEKSEIFDDQFSVERPDGSNFTLKIRSTKLEDSAMYFCASRSSGRARYNEQFFGPGTRLTVL.

The chain has TRBV15 and TRBJ1-4, with TRBD1 as a possible D gene (6 bases). Germline V gene sequence: CDR1 LNHNV, CDR2 YYDKDF (reference sequence). The CDR3 has 15 residues. The ends were cut back, 2 bases at V and 8 bases at J, with 15 bases in the middle. DNA of the CDR3: TGTGCCACCAGCAGACTAGTTGGACAGTCAGAAAAACTGTTTTTT. It codes for CATSRLVGQSEKLFF.

This clone was seen only a few times. V gene TRBV2 combines with J gene TRBJ2-2, with 15 bases matching TRBD2. The CDR3 has 19 residues. Germline lookup yields CDR1 SNHLY and CDR2 FYNNEI. Germline trimming cut 0 bases from V and 5 bases from J; bases unmatched to any gene: 7. Here the CDR3 DNA reads TGTGCCAGCAGTGAAGCGAAACCGGGACTAGCGGGAGGAACCGGGGAGCTGTTTTTT. As protein: CASSEAKPGLAGGTGELFF.

The table lists this clone with many counts. The chain carries TRBV28 and TRBJ1-1, with D maybe TRBD1 (5 bases). The CDR3 spans 16 residues. The ends were cut back, 3 bases at V and 4 bases at J, with 18 bases in the middle. Germline CDR1 is MDHEN and CDR2 is SYDVKM. The CDR3 spells CASSFGGGRRGTEAFF. DNA of the CDR3: TGTGCCAGCAGTTTTGGGGGGGGACGAAGGGGCACTGAAGCTTTCTTT.

The rearrangement uses TRBV27 and TRBJ1-5; TRBD1 matches at 9 bases. The CDR3 has 15 amino acids. Trimming cost V 6 bases and J 4 bases; bases outside gene matches: 7. Germline V gene data show CDR1 as MNHEY and CDR2 as SMNVEV (reference sequence). CDR3 sequence reads: CASSPTGQGNQPQHF. CDR3 nucleotides: TGTGCCAGCAGCCCCACGGGACAGGGAAATCAGCCCCAGCATTTT.

CDR3 loop: CAWRAPGDTQYF. CDR3 nucleotides: TGTGCCTGGAGGGCCCCCGGGGATACGCAGTATTTT. The rearrangement joins TRBV30 to TRBJ2-3; D is ambiguous. The CDR3 is made up of 12 amino acids. Germline V gives CDR1 GTSNPN, CDR2 SVGIG (reference sequence). V lost 3 bases and J 6 bases, leaving 10 bases between the germline ends.

This chain links TRBV2 with TRBJ2-2, with TRBD1 identical over 11 bases. From germline, CDR1 is SNHLY and CDR2 FYNNEI. Germline trimming cut 6 bases from V and 0 bases from J; bases unmatched to any gene: 3. The CDR3 contains 16 residues. CDR3 DNA sequence: TGTGCCAGCAGCGGACAGGGGGCCGCGAACACCGGGGAGCTGTTTTTT. Translation: CASSGQGAANTGELFF.

The V gene is TRBV7-4, the J gene TRBJ1-5, with 8 bases lining up with TRBD1. In germline, CDR1 is SGHVT, CDR2 SQSDAQ. This CDR3 is built from 14 residues. V was pared by 4 bases and J by 9 bases, with 8 bases of the junction left unmatched. CDR3 sequence (DNA): TGTGCCAGCAGCTCCGGGACAGGCTGGAGGCCCCAGCATTTT. Encoded protein: CASSSGTGWRPQHF.

This rearrangement joins TRBV5-4 to TRBJ2-2; a weak D match, TRBD2 (5 bases). Germline assignment: CDR1 SGHNT and CDR2 YYREEE (reference sequence). This CDR3 has 15 residues. The ends were cut back, 3 bases at V and 2 bases at J, with 11 bases in the middle. The CDR3 sequence: CASSSEGVNTGELFF. The CDR3 DNA reads as TGTGCCAGCAGCTCAGAGGGAGTCAACACCGGGGAGCTGTTTTTT.

This clone turned up a few times. V and J are TRBV7-2 and TRBJ2-5, with 14 bases identical to TRBD2. The length of the CDR3 is 15 residues. Germline V gene lookup returns CDR1 SGHTA and CDR2 FQGNSA. V shed 5 bases, J shed 7 bases, and the junction held 6 bases outside the gene matches. CDR3 in amino acids: CASSPTSGGAGTQYF. Here the CDR3 DNA reads TGTGCCAGCAGCCCGACTAGCGGGGGGGCAGGGACCCAGTACTTC.

Many counts were recorded for this clone. The genes are TRBV6-1 and TRBJ2-1; a possible D gene is TRBD2 (7 bases). The CDR3 runs 16 residues. V lost 0 bases, J lost 9 bases, and 18 bases lay in between. Looked up from germline, CDR1 is MNHNS and CDR2 is SASEGT. As DNA, the CDR3 is TGTGCCAGCAGTGAAGCCGTTGCGGGGGCCCGTGGTGAGCAGTTCTTC. It is translated as CASSEAVAGARGEQFF.

This clone was observed a few times. The J gene is TRBJ1-5, the V gene TRBV2, with TRBD1 matching over 7 bases. The CDR3 runs 16 residues. Germline trimming cut 1 base from V and 6 bases from J; bases unmatched to any gene: 9. In germline, CDR1 is SNHLY, CDR2 FYNNEI. CDR3 nucleotides: TGTGCCAGCAGTGAAGGGTCACAGGGGAGAGGTCAGCCCCAGCATTTT. Amino acid sequence: CASSEGSQGRGQPQHF. Combining the CDR3 with reference TRBV2 and TRBJ1-5 gives the whole variable domain EPEVTQTPSHQVTQMGQEVILRCVPISNHLYFYWYRQILGQKVEFLVSFYNNEISEKSEIFDDQFSVERPDGSNFTLKIRSTKLEDSAMYFCASSEGSQGRGQPQHFGDGTRLSIL.

The rearrangement joins TRBV2 to TRBJ2-3; TRBD2 matches at 15 bases. Germline trimming cut 8 bases from V and 6 bases from J; bases unmatched to any gene: 9. CDR1 and CDR2 from the germline V gene are SNHLY and FYNNEI. CDR3 length equals 16 residues. The DNA for the CDR3 is TGTGCCAGCCAGTTGTGGACTAGCGGGGGGGCGGATACGCAGTATTTT. Translating gives CASQLWTSGGADTQYF.

This clone showed up just a few times. The chain has TRBV10-2 and TRBJ2-6, with D perhaps matching TRBD1 (6 bases). This CDR3 region has 16 residues. Germline lookup yields CDR1 WSHSY and CDR2 SAAADI. The V and J ends lost 3 bases and 4 bases respectively, with 13 bases between them. The CDR3 protein is CASSELTGLGANVLTF. The CDR3, as DNA: TGCGCCAGCAGTGAACTAACAGGGTTAGGGGCCAACGTCCTGACTTTC.

The chain is built from TRBV6-5 and TRBJ2-7; 7 bases align to TRBD1. Per the germline V gene, CDR1 is MNHEY and CDR2 is SVGAGI. The CDR3 length is 14 residues. V lost 6 bases, J lost 0 bases, and 5 bases stayed unmatched. The CDR3 nucleotides read TGTGCCAGCAGCTGGGACAGCCTCTCCTACGAGCAGTACTTC. Its protein product is CASSWDSLSYEQYF.

V and J are TRBV27 and TRBJ1-5; a weak D match, TRBD1 (5 bases). This CDR3 has 14 amino acids. V lost 6 bases and J lost 3, with 12 bases in between. Germline V lookup: CDR1 MNHEY, CDR2 SMNVEV (reference sequence). The CDR3 protein is CASSVSGLNQPQHF. CDR3 nucleotides: TGTGCCAGCAGCGTCTCAGGGCTCAATCAGCCCCAGCATTTT.

This clone was observed a handful of times. J is TRBJ1-4 and V is TRBV27; D remains ambiguous. CDR1 MNHEY and CDR2 SMNVEV come from the germline V gene (reference sequence). V gave up 2 bases and J gave up 4 bases, with 14 bases separating them. CDR3 length: 16 amino acids. CDR3 protein: CASSLDPQPRNEKLFF. DNA for the CDR3: TGTGCCAGCAGTTTAGATCCTCAACCGCGTAATGAAAAACTGTTTTTT.

This clone was seen only a few times. This chain uses TRBV2 with TRBJ2-5; 11 bases align to TRBD2. The CDR3 runs to 15 residues. J was trimmed by 5 bases and V by 1 base; bases with no gene match: 3. The germline V gene has CDR1 SNHLY and CDR2 FYNNEI. DNA of the CDR3: TGTGCCAGCAGTGAAGAATTAGCGGGGGGGGAGACCCAGTACTTC. This encodes CASSEELAGGETQYF.

CDR3 sequence: CAWSVLVSDRADNEQYF. The CDR3, as DNA: TGTGCCTGGAGTGTACTGGTATCGGACAGGGCGGACAACGAGCAGTACTTC. The genes are TRBV30 and TRBJ2-7; 8 bases align to TRBD1. CDR1 GTSNPN and CDR2 SVGIG come from the germline V gene (reference sequence). The trim removed 0 bases at V and 5 bases at J, leaving 15 bases unmatched. This CDR3 is built from 17 residues.

The sample holds a few counts of this clone. The rearrangement links TRBV7-7 to TRBJ2-5; possibly TRBD2 for D (6 bases). Looked up from germline, CDR1 is SSHAT and CDR2 is FNYEAQ (reference sequence). The length of the CDR3 is 14 residues. Trimming cost V 6 bases and J 5 bases, with 16 bases left between them. CDR3 bases: TGTGCCAGCAGTGGAGGGCCCCCTGGGGAGACCCAGTACTTC. Translating it yields CASSGGPPGETQYF.

This chain uses TRBV14 with TRBJ2-1; 9 nucleotides line up with TRBD2. Germline V CDR1 and CDR2: SGHDN, FVKESK. The CDR3 has 15 amino acids. V shed 4 bases, J shed 9 bases, and the junction held 10 bases outside the gene matches. CDR3 residues: CASSLLAGVSGEQFF. For the CDR3, the DNA is TGTGCCAGCAGCCTATTAGCGGGAGTGAGCGGTGAGCAGTTCTTC.

The V gene is TRBV5-1, the J gene TRBJ2-1; D remains unclear. The germline V gene encodes CDR1 SGHRS and CDR2 YFSETQ. The CDR3 totals 12 residues. With 3 bases removed from V and 5 bases from J, the gap between germline ends came to 6 bases. In DNA form, the CDR3 reads TGCGCCAGCAGCTCCCAGGACAATGAGCAGTTCTTC. It codes for CASSSQDNEQFF. The whole variable domain, remainder taken from reference TRBV5-1 and TRBJ2-1, is KAGVTQTPRYLIKTRGQQVTLSCSPISGHRSVSWYQQTPGQGLQFLFEYFSETQRNKGNFPGRFSGRQFSNSRSEMNVSTLELGDSALYLCASSSQDNEQFFGPGTRLTVL.

This clone was counted a few times. The chain employs TRBV2 and TRBJ2-1, with 9 bases fitting TRBD1. V trimming: 8 bases; J trimming: 7 bases; junction bases outside the gene matches: 9. This CDR3 spans 14 amino acids. Germline V lookup: CDR1 SNHLY, CDR2 FYNNEI. The CDR3: CASSWTGAVNEQFF. Here the CDR3 DNA reads TGTGCCAGCTCTTGGACAGGGGCGGTAAATGAGCAGTTCTTC. Drawing the rest from reference TRBV2 and TRBJ2-1, the complete variable domain is EPEVTQTPSHQVTQMGQEVILRCVPISNHLYFYWYRQILGQKVEFLVSFYNNEISEKSEIFDDQFSVERPDGSNFTLKIRSTKLEDSAMYFCASSWTGAVNEQFFGPGTRLTVL.

The gene calls are TRBV10-2 and TRBJ2-3, with 7 positions matching TRBD2. Germline V lookup: CDR1 WSHSY, CDR2 SAAADI. V dropped 0 bases and J dropped 3; count of bases not matched to a gene: 6. This CDR3 is 16 amino acids long. The chain's CDR3 is CASSESGGFVTDTQYF. The CDR3 DNA sequence: TGCGCCAGCAGTGAGTCGGGAGGGTTTGTAACAGATACGCAGTATTTT.

This chain joins TRBV11-2 and TRBJ1-5; 7 positions agree with TRBD1. This CDR3 has 15 residues. The germline V gene encodes CDR1 SGHAT and CDR2 FQNNGV. Germline trimming cut 0 bases from V and 2 bases from J; bases unmatched to any gene: 1. The CDR3 DNA is TGTGCCAGCAGCTTAGATACAGGGGGCAATCAGCCCCAGCATTTT. Protein product: CASSLDTGGNQPQHF.

The genes are TRBV30 and TRBJ1-1, with D maybe TRBD1 (6 bases). The CDR3 runs 15 residues. V lost 1 base to trimming and J lost 4 bases, with 16 bases between them. Germline V gene lookup returns CDR1 GTSNPN and CDR2 SVGIG (reference sequence). The CDR3, as DNA: TGTGCCTGGAGTGACAGGGTTCGGGAGGGCACTGAAGCTTTCTTT. It yields the protein CAWSDRVREGTEAFF.

The chain combines TRBV19 with TRBJ1-5; TRBD1 aligns across 9 bases. This CDR3 is 15 amino acids long. Per germline, CDR1 LNHDA and CDR2 SQIVND (reference sequence). V gave up 4 bases and J gave up 2 bases; unmatched junction bases: 3. Here the CDR3 DNA reads TGTGCCAGTAGTAGGGACAGGGTTGGCAATCAGCCCCAGCATTTT. Encoded protein: CASSRDRVGNQPQHF.